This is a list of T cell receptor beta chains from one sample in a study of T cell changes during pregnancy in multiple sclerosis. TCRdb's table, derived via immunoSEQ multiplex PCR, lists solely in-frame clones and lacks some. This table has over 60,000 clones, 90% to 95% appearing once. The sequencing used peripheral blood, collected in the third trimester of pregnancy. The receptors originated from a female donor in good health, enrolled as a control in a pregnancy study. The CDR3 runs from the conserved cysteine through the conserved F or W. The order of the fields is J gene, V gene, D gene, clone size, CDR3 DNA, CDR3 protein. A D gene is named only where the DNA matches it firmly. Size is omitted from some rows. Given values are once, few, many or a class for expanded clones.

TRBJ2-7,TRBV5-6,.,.,TGTGCCAGCAGCTTGGTAGATTCCTACGAGCAGTACTTC,CASSLVDSYEQYF
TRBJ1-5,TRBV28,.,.,TGTGCCAGCAGTTTACGACGGAGGGTCAACAGCAATCAGCCCCAGCATTTT,CASSLRRRVNSNQPQHF
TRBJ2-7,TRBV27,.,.,TGTGCCAGCAGTTTAATGGGCCTGGAGCAGTACTTC,CASSLMGLEQYF
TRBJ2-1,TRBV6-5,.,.,TGTGCCAGCAGTTACGCATTCCAGAATGAGCAGTTCTTC,CASSYAFQNEQFF
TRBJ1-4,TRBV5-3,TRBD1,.,TGTGCCAGAAGAACCCAAAGAAGCAGACAGGGCCGCACTAATGAAAAACTGTTTTTT,CARRTQRSRQGRTNEKLFF
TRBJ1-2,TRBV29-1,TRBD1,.,TGCAGCCCTGGGACAGGTTCCTCTGGCTATGGCTACACCTTC,CSPGTGSSGYGYTF
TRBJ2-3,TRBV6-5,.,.,TGTGCCAGCAGTTACGCAGCGGGCGATACGCAGTATTTT,CASSYAAGDTQYF
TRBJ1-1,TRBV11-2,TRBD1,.,TGTGCCAGCAGCCTGGGACAGGGGAACACTGAAGCTTTCTTT,CASSLGQGNTEAFF
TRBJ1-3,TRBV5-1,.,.,TGCGCCAGCAGCTCTCAAGGACAGTCTGGAAACACCATATATTTT,CASSSQGQSGNTIYF
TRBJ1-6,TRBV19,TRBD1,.,TGTGCCAGTAGTCTCTTCGGGACAGGGGGATCTTCCTCGAATTCACCCCTCCACTTT,CASSLFGTGGSSSNSPLHF
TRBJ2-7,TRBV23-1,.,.,TGCGCCAGCAGAATCAAGGGTCGGACAGGGGATAGCGGGGGCTCCAGAACCATCTACGAGCAGTACTTC,CASRIKGRTGDSGGSRTIYEQYF
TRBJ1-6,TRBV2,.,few,TGTGCCAGCAGTGGGCAGGGGAATAATTCACCCCTCCACTTT,CASSGQGNNSPLHF
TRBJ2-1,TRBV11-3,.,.,TGTGCCAGCAGCTCTCATCCCGGCGGGAACGATGAGCAGTTCTTC,CASSSHPGGNDEQFF
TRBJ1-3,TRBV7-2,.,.,TGTGCCAGCAGCTTACGGAGGGTTTATTGGGACCTCTCTGGAAACACCATATATTTT,CASSLRRVYWDLSGNTIYF
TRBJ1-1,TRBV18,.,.,TGTGCCAGCTCACCACTTAGTACCATGAACACTGAAGCTTTCTTT,CASSPLSTMNTEAFF
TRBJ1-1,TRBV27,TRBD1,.,TGTGCCAGCACCGACAGGGGGCTACTGAACACTGAAGCTTTCTTT,CASTDRGLLNTEAFF
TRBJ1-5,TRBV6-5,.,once,TGTGCCAGCAGTTACTCTGCGGGGTATAGCAATCAGCCCCAGCATTTT,CASSYSAGYSNQPQHF
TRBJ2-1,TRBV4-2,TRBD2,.,TGTGCCAGCAGCCAAGTACTAGCGGCCGACAATGAGCAGTTCTTC,CASSQVLAADNEQFF
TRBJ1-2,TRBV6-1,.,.,TGTGCCAGCAGTGCACGAGGGGACTTCGTTTCCCTTGGCTACACCTTC,CASSARGDFVSLGYTF
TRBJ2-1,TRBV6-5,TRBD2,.,TGTGCCAGCAGTTACATAGCGGGAGGCTACAATGAGCAGTTCTTC,CASSYIAGGYNEQFF
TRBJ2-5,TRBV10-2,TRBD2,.,TGCGCCAGCAAAAGAGGAGCGGGGGGCCAAGAGACCCAGTACTTC,CASKRGAGGQETQYF
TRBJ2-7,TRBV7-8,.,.,TGTGCCAGCAGCCCCCGTACCTACGAGCAGTACTTC,CASSPRTYEQYF
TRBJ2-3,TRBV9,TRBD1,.,TGTGCCAGCAGCCCCACGACAGGGTCGACGGATACGCAGTATTTT,CASSPTTGSTDTQYF
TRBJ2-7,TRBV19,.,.,TGTGCCAGTAGTATAGGAATTACTTACGAGCAGTACTTC,CASSIGITYEQYF
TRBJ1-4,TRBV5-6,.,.,TGTGCCAGCAGCACGTTCGGGGGGGGTGATGAAAAACTGTTTTTT,CASSTFGGGDEKLFF
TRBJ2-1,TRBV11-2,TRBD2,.,TGTGCCAGCAGCTTAGATCGGGCGGGAGGGCCAAGCTCCTACAATGAGCAGTTCTTC,CASSLDRAGGPSSYNEQFF
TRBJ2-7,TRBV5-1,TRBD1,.,TGCGCCAGCAGCTTGGGTGGGACAGGGGGCTACGAGCAGTACTTC,CASSLGGTGGYEQYF
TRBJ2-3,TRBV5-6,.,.,TGTGCCAGCAGCCTTTCGGGGAGCAAAAGCACAGATACGCAGTATTTT,CASSLSGSKSTDTQYF
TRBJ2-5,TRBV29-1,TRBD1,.,TGCAGCGTGGCAAGACAGGGGGCCCGGGAGACCCAGTACTTC,CSVARQGARETQYF
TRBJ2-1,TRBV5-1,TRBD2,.,TGCGCCAGCAGCTTGAATAGCGGGTTCTATGAGCAGTTCTTC,CASSLNSGFYEQFF